This T cell receptor (beta chain) was identified during a study of T-cell reconstitution after alpha-beta-depleted transplantation in children. TCRbeta library preparation incorporated unique molecular identifiers. TCRdb passed the PCR reads through MiXCR, listing each CDR3 protein once. The table records about 980,000 distinct CDR3 sequences, 25% to 35% of them present only once. Trimming removed 4 bases from V and 5 bases from J, with 17 bases in between. CDR3 size: 15 residues. CDR1 ENHRY and CDR2 SYGVKD come from the germline V gene. This clonotype was observed a handful of times. The sequences come from PBMCs, mostly from graft donor cells, collected 360 days after TCRalphabeta/CD19-depleted stem cell transplant. The J gene is TRBJ2-5, the V gene TRBV10-3; tentative D call: TRBD2 (5 bases). This TCR was sampled from a boy younger than two who had a stem cell transplant for SCID, so the T cells may come from the graft donor. This CDR3 reads CAISGGVDSGETQYF. The CDR3 DNA reads as TGTGCCATCAGTGGAGGTGTGGACTCCGGTGAGACCCAGTACTTC.